The rows below give T cell receptor beta chains drawn from one sample of a study of blood T cell repertoires in COVID-19. Measured with immunoSEQ multiplex PCR; TCRdb has only the in-frame clones, and not every one. Of around 260,000 clones listed, about nine tenths are singletons. The sequencing input was peripheral blood. The receptors were gathered from a middle-aged woman who had recovered from COVID-19. CDR3s include the opening cysteine and the closing phenylalanine or tryptophan. A D gene is named only where the DNA matches it firmly. Size values are once, few and many counts, or a class for expanded clones, and some rows have none.

D gene	clone size	V gene	J gene	CDR3 protein	CDR3 DNA
-	-	TRBV5-1	TRBJ1-5	CASSLETGSSAQHF	TGCGCCAGCAGCTTGGAGACAGGTTCCTCGGCCCAGCATTTT
-	-	TRBV7-8	TRBJ2-3	CASVGPLEPGVLPDTQYF	TGTGCCAGCGTGGGCCCACTAGAGCCGGGCGTCCTCCCAGATACGCAGTATTTT
-	once	TRBV6-5	TRBJ1-6	CAITGWNSPLHF	TGTGCCATCACAGGGTGGAATTCACCCCTCCACTTT
TRBD1	-	TRBV10-3	TRBJ2-7	CAISESKGASYSEQYF	TGTGCCATCAGTGAGTCAAAGGGGGCCAGTTATAGCGAGCAGTACTTC
TRBD1	-	TRBV27	TRBJ1-6	CASRTGGSNSPLHF	TGTGCCAGCAGAACAGGGGGCTCGAATTCACCCCTCCACTTT
-	-	TRBV11-2	TRBJ2-7	CASSSWGGARSYEQYF	TGTGCCAGCAGCTCTTGGGGGGGGGCGAGGTCCTACGAGCAGTACTTC
-	-	TRBV6-2/TRBV6-3	TRBJ2-2	CASSGPTGNTGELFF	TGTGCCAGCAGTGGCCCTACAGGGAACACCGGGGAGCTGTTTTTT
TRBD1	-	TRBV27	TRBJ2-7	CASSLRDRGSEQYF	TGTGCCAGCAGTTTACGGGACAGGGGGTCGGAGCAGTACTTC
TRBD1	-	TRBV5-1	TRBJ1-2	CASSLDTGVDGYTF	TGCGCCAGCAGCTTGGATACAGGGGTCGATGGCTACACCTTC
TRBD1	-	TRBV3-1/TRBV3-2	TRBJ1-4	CASSLGTADNEKLFF	TGTGCCAGCAGCCTGGGGACAGCCGATAATGAAAAACTGTTTTTT
TRBD1	-	TRBV5-4	TRBJ1-1	CASSSLDRGLTEAFF	TGTGCCAGCAGCTCATTAGACAGGGGGCTAACTGAAGCTTTCTTT
-	once	TRBV25-1	TRBJ1-6	CASSEGGNGYSPLHF	TGTGCCAGCAGTGAAGGGGGCAACGGGTACTCACCCCTCCACTTT
-	-	TRBV19	TRBJ1-6	CASSIGTGGSYNSPLHF	TGTGCCAGTAGTATTGGCACCGGAGGGTCCTATAATTCACCCCTCCACTTT
-	-	TRBV5-6	TRBJ2-7	CASSQGPLYEQYF	TGTGCCAGCAGCCAGGGGCCCCTTTACGAGCAGTACTTC